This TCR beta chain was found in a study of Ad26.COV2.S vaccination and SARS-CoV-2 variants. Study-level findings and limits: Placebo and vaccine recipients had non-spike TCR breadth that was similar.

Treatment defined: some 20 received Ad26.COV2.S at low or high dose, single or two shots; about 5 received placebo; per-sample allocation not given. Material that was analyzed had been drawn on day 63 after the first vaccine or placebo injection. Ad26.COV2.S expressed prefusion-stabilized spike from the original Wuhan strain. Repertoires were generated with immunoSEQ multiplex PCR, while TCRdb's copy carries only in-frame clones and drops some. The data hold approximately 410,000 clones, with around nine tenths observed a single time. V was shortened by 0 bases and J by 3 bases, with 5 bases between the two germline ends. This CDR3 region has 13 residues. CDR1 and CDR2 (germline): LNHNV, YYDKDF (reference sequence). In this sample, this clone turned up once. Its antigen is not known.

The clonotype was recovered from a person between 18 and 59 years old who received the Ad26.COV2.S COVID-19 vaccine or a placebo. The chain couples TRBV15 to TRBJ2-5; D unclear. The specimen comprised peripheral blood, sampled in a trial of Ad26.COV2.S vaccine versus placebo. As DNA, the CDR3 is TGTGCCACCAGCAGAGAGGCCGAAGAGACCCAGTACTTC. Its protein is CATSREAEETQYF.